This TCR beta chain was observed in a study of CD8 T cells in Susac syndrome. CDR3 length: 14 amino acids. Unmatched junction bases numbered 4, after V lost 0 bases and J lost 4 bases. Germline assignment: CDR1 SQVTM and CDR2 ANQGSEA. Negative isolation yielded CD8+ and CD4+ T cells; FACS enriched TEMRA cells. Random hexamers were used to reverse transcribe the RNA input (about 0.45 to 1 ug). TCR beta CDR3 was amplified by immunoSEQ covering 54 Vbeta and 13 Jbeta. TCRdb re-derived calls from the immunoSEQ multiplex PCR reads in MiXCR, one entry per CDR3 protein. This table has around 200,000 distinct CDR3 sequences, 90% to 95% appearing once.

Material: CD8+ T cells from PBMCs. The clonotype originates from a human donor with multiple sclerosis. The chain couples TRBV29-1 to TRBJ2-3; 7 bases are a match to TRBD1. CDR3 sequence (DNA): TGCAGCGTTGAAGATTCGCAGGGGGCAGATACGCAGTATTTT. It specifies CSVEDSQGADTQYF.